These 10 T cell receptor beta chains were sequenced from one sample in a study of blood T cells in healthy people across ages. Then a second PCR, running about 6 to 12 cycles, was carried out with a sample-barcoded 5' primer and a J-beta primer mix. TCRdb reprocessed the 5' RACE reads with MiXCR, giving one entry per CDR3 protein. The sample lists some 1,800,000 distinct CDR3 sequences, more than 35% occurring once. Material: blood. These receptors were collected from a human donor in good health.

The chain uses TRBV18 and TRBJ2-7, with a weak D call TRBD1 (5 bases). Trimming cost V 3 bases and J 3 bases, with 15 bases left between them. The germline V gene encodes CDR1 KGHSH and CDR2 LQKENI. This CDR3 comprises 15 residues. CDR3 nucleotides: TGTGCCAGCTCACCCAAGGTACGGACAAACTACGAGCAGTACTTC. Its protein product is CASSPKVRTNYEQYF.

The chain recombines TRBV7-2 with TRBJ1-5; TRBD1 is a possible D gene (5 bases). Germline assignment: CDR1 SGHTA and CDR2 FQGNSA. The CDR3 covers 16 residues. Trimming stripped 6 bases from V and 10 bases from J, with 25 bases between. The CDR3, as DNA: TGTGCCAGCAGAAAACCCAGGGCAATAGCAATCAGCCCCCAGCATTTT. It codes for CASRKPRAIAISPQHF. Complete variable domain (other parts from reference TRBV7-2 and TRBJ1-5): GAGVSQSPSNKVTEKGKDVELRCDPISGHTALYWYRQSLGQGLEFLIYFQGNSAPDKSGLPSDRFSAERTGGSVSTLTIQRTQQEDSAVYLCASRKPRAIAISPQHFGDGTRLSIL.

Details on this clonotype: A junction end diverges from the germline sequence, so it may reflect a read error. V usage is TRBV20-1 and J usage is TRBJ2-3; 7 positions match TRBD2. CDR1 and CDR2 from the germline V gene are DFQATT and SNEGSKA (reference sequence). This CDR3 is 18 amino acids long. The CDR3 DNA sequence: TGCAGTGCTAGATTCTACATGGGGAGGGTTACTAGCACAGGTACGCAGTATTTT. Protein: CSARFYMGRVTSTGTQYF.

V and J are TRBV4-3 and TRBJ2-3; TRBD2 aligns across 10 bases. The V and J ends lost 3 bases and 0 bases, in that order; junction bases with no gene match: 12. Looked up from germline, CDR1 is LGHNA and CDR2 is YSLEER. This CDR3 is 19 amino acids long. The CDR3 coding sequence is TGCGCCAGCAGCCAGGACCGACTAAGCGGGGGGGCTAGCACAGATACGCAGTATTTT. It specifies CASSQDRLSGGASTDTQYF.

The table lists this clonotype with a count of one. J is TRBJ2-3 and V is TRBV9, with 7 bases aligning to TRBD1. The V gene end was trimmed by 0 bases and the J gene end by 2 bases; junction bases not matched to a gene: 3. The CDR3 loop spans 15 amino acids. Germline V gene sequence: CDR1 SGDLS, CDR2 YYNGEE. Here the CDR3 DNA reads TGTGCCAGCAGCGTAGGGGACAGTTCCACAGATACGCAGTATTTT. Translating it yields CASSVGDSSTDTQYF.

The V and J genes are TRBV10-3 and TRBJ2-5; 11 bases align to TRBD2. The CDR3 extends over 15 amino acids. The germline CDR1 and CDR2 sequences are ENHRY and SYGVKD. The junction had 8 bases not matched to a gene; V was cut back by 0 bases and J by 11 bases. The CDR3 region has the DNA TGTGCCATCAGTGAGTCGTCGGGACTAGCGGAGGAGCAGTACTTC. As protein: CAISESSGLAEEQYF.

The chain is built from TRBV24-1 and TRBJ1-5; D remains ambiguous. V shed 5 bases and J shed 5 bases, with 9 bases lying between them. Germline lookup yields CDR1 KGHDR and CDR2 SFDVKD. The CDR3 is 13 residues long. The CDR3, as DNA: TGTGCCACCAGTGGTGAAAGACATCAGCCCCAGCATTTT. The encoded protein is CATSGERHQPQHF.

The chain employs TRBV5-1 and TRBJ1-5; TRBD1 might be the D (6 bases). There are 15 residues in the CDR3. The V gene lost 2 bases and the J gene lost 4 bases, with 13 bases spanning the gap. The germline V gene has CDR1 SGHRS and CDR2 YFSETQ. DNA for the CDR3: TGCGCCAGCAGCTTTTCCGGGGGCACGAATCAGCCCCAGCATTTT. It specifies CASSFSGGTNQPQHF.

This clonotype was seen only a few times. CDR3 region: CASSRTTVASYEQYF. As DNA, the CDR3 is TGTGCCAGCAGTCGGACGACAGTTGCCTCCTACGAGCAGTACTTC. The chain employs TRBV6-2 or TRBV6-3 and TRBJ2-7; D may be TRBD1 (5 bases). In germline, CDR1 is MNHEY, CDR2 SVGEGT. CDR3 length equals 15 residues. The V and J ends lost 5 bases and 0 bases respectively, with 14 bases between them.

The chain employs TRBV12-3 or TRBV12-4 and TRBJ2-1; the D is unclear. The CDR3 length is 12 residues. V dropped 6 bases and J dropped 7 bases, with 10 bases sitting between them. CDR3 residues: CASRPTANEQFF. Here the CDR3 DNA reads TGTGCCAGCAGACCTACAGCGAATGAGCAGTTCTTC.